Following are 16 T cell receptor beta chains from one sample sequenced in a study of T-cell reconstitution after alpha-beta-depleted transplantation in children. Preparation of the TCRbeta library involved a method that used unique molecular identifiers. MiXCR was run by TCRdb on the PCR reads, yielding one entry per CDR3 protein. Of 60,000 or so distinct CDR3 sequences in the sample, 44% are singletons; the top ten hold roughly 98%. The sample consisted of PBMCs, mostly from graft donor cells, taken 360 days after TCRalphabeta/CD19-depleted stem cell transplant. These receptor sequences come from a male patient younger than 18 who had a stem cell transplant for acute lymphoblastic leukemia, so the T cells may come from the graft donor.

V usage is TRBV18 and J usage is TRBJ2-1; possible D gene TRBD1, 6 bases. The V end was cut by 3 bases, the J end by 4 bases, with 7 bases between. CDR1 is KGHSH, CDR2 LQKENI, per germline. The CDR3 has 13 residues. Here the CDR3 DNA reads TGTGCCAGCTCACCTGGACAGTACAATGAGCAGTTCTTC. Amino acids: CASSPGQYNEQFF.

This rearrangement joins TRBV7-2 to TRBJ2-5, with a possible D match to TRBD2 (5 bases). This CDR3 is built from 16 residues. Germline-derived CDR1 and CDR2 are SGHTA and FQGNSA. Trimming stripped 1 base from V and 3 bases from J, with 15 bases between. The CDR3 DNA is TGTGCCAGCAGCTTAGAAACGGGGAACGGGGAAGAGACCCAGTACTTC. It translates to CASSLETGNGEETQYF.

This clonotype showed up just a few times. The rearrangement links TRBV7-6 to TRBJ2-1; 9 bases are shared with TRBD2. After removal of 7 bases from V and 9 bases from J, the junction contained 7 bases not matched to a gene. This CDR3 contains 13 residues. Per germline, CDR1 SGHVS and CDR2 FNYEAQ. The CDR3 DNA follows: TGTGCCAGCATGGCGGGGGGGCAGGTTGAGCAGTTCTTC. Translation gives CASMAGGQVEQFF.

This clonotype was counted only a few times. V usage is TRBV6-5 and J usage is TRBJ1-1, with D uncertain. Trimming took 2 bases from V and 2 from J, leaving 6 bases between them. CDR3 length: 13 amino acids. In germline, CDR1 is MNHEY, CDR2 SVGAGI. This CDR3 is CASSYKGNTEAFF. The CDR3, as DNA: TGTGCCAGCAGTTACAAGGGTAACACTGAAGCTTTCTTT.

This rearrangement joins TRBV11-2 to TRBJ2-3; 9 nucleotides line up with TRBD2. Germline CDR1 and CDR2: SGHAT and FQNNGV. The V and J ends lost 4 bases and 4 bases, in that order; junction bases with no gene match: 9. The CDR3 runs to 16 residues. The CDR3 bases are TGTGCCAGCAGCTCCGATAGCGGGGGACCCTCAGATACGCAGTATTTT. Amino acids: CASSSDSGGPSDTQYF.

This clonotype has ten or more counts. The chain couples TRBV9 to TRBJ2-3; the D gene is possibly TRBD2 (5 bases). V shed 4 bases and J shed 3 bases, with 6 bases lying between them. Germline lookup yields CDR1 SGDLS and CDR2 YYNGEE. CDR3 length: 12 amino acids. Here the CDR3 reads CASSSGTDTQYF. The CDR3 coding sequence is TGTGCCAGCAGCTCGGGGACAGATACGCAGTATTTT.

This clonotype has a handful of counts. V usage is TRBV29-1 and J usage is TRBJ2-3, with no clear D. Trimming took off 3 bases at V and 5 bases at J, with 12 bases between the two ends. The germline gives CDR1 SQVTM, CDR2 ANQGSEA. The CDR3 extends over 13 amino acids. For the CDR3, the DNA is TGCAGCGTTGACCCCCTCGACGTAGATACGCAGTATTTT. Translation: CSVDPLDVDTQYF.

The chain recombines TRBV12-3 or TRBV12-4 with TRBJ2-2, with TRBD2 matching over 12 bases. The V and J ends lost 5 bases and 0 bases, in that order; junction bases with no gene match: 1. This CDR3 comprises 16 residues. The CDR3 region has the DNA TGTGCCAGCAGTCCTAGCGGGGGGGCGAACACCGGGGAGCTGTTTTTT. Protein product: CASSPSGGANTGELFF.

Notes on this clonotype: At one end, the junction sequence differs from germline, possibly due to a read error. The J gene is TRBJ2-7, the V gene TRBV7-6; D perhaps matches TRBD2 (6 bases). This CDR3 contains 13 residues. Germline lookup yields CDR1 SGHVS and CDR2 FNYEAQ. The CDR3 sequence is CASSLATVDEQYF. The CDR3 DNA is TGTGCCAGCAGCCTAGCGACCGTGGACGAGCAGTACTTC.

Ten or more counts support this clonotype. The CDR3 reads CASSSSDSVQPQHF. In DNA form, the CDR3 reads TGTGCCAGCAGTTCCTCCGACAGTGTTCAGCCCCAGCATTTT. The chain links TRBV27 to TRBJ1-5, with D maybe TRBD1 (5 bases). The V and J ends lost 4 bases and 6 bases respectively, with 13 bases between them. This CDR3 has 14 residues. Germline CDR1 is MNHEY and CDR2 is SMNVEV (reference sequence).

This chain connects TRBV27 to TRBJ1-1; D uncertain. The germline V gene encodes CDR1 MNHEY and CDR2 SMNVEV (reference sequence). There are 12 residues in the CDR3. V lost 4 bases to trimming and J lost 11 bases, with 14 bases between them. The CDR3 DNA sequence: TGTGCCAGCAGTTCCCCCCTCCTCCCGGCTTTCTTT. Amino acid sequence: CASSSPLLPAFF.

This clonotype was found a few times. J is TRBJ2-5 and V is TRBV20-1, with 8 bases that match TRBD2. With V trimmed by 6 bases and J by 4 bases, 16 bases remained unmatched. From germline, CDR1 is DFQATT and CDR2 SNEGSKA (reference sequence). The CDR3 is 16 amino acids. Written as DNA, the CDR3 is TGCAGTGCGGCGCTAGGACCGGGACTAGGGGGAGAGACCCAGTACTTC. Its translation is CSAALGPGLGGETQYF.

V gene TRBV20-1 combines with J gene TRBJ2-3, with D maybe TRBD2 (6 bases). Germline CDR1 reads DFQATT; CDR2 reads SNEGSKA (reference sequence). The length of the CDR3 is 13 residues. The V gene lost 7 bases and the J gene lost 2 bases, with 13 bases spanning the gap. The CDR3 bases are TGCAGTGGGTCGGACTACCTCACAGATACGCAGTATTTT. Translated, it gives CSGSDYLTDTQYF.

This chain joins TRBV12-3 or TRBV12-4 and TRBJ1-4; TRBD1 matches at 11 bases. This CDR3 comprises 16 residues. V shed 5 bases, J shed 8 bases, and the junction held 10 bases outside the gene matches. In nucleotides, the CDR3 is TGTGCCAGCAGTCCCCAATCCGGGACAGGGGGGGAAAAACTGTTTTTT. Translated, it gives CASSPQSGTGGEKLFF.

In DNA form, the CDR3 reads TGTGCCAGTAGTAAGACATGGAACTACGAGCAGTACTTC. Residues: CASSKTWNYEQYF. The chain combines TRBV19 with TRBJ2-7; D is unclear. V dropped 4 bases and J dropped 3 bases, with 10 bases sitting between them. From germline, CDR1 is LNHDA and CDR2 SQIVND (reference sequence). CDR3 length: 13 amino acids.

This chain connects TRBV27 to TRBJ2-3; D ambiguous. V was shortened by 4 bases and J by 3 bases, with 11 bases between the two germline ends. The CDR3 spans 14 residues. Per germline, CDR1 MNHEY and CDR2 SMNVEV (reference sequence). CDR3 sequence reads: CASSSLPRTDTQYF. CDR3 nucleotide sequence: TGTGCCAGCAGTTCCTTACCCAGGACAGATACGCAGTATTTT.